This paragraph reports one TCR beta chain. What it binds is not known. The source of the sample is a study of blood T cells in healthy people across ages. Study findings and constraints: PBMCs went unsorted, and a conclusive naive versus antigen-experienced comparison was therefore prevented. Relative to aged donors, long-lived donors carried more naive CD4+ cells and displayed higher diversity. Roughly linearly, TCR beta diversity per million T cells fell as age increased.

V dropped 4 bases and J dropped 0 bases, with 13 bases sitting between them. The CDR3 consists of 15 residues. The V gene's germline CDR1 is ENHRY and CDR2 SYGVKD. A second about 6 to 12 cycle PCR used barcoded and J-beta primers. Every cDNA was tagged by a template-switch adaptor with 12 random nucleotides. TCRdb analysed the 5' RACE reads with MiXCR anew, one entry per CDR3 protein. Among hundreds of thousands of distinct CDR3 sequences listed, roughly 43% were seen once. Source material: blood. The V gene is TRBV10-3, the J gene TRBJ2-7; a weak D match, TRBD2 (5 bases). The sequence was collected from a woman aged 55-69 years in good health. The CDR3 loop is CAISAQSGNSYEQYF. The CDR3 nucleotides are TGTGCCATCAGTGCCCAGAGCGGTAACTCCTACGAGCAGTACTTC.